This T cell receptor (beta chain) was documented in a study of naive and memory T cell subsets. Study-level results: Possibly reflecting memory cells re-expressing CD45RA, a few larger clonotypes occurred in naive repertoires, especially CD8.

Concerning this clonotype: What it recognizes is unknown.

The junction had 12 bases not matched to a gene; V was cut back by 2 bases and J by 9 bases. Germline CDR1 SGHTA, CDR2 FQGNSA. The CDR3 consists of 17 residues. Both TRBC1 and TRBC2 were covered by a beta constant-region primer of two equimolar oligonucleotides. Ligated cDNA was amplified by four rounds of PCR with nested alpha and beta constant-region primers and SP2. In TCRdb, the UMI-ligation and nested PCR reads were re-called with MiXCR into one record per CDR3 protein. The sample has over 90,000 distinct CDR3 sequences; about 11% are singletons. The chain couples TRBV7-2 to TRBJ2-1, with TRBD2 identical over 11 bases. The TCR was taken from a human donor in good health. The specimen sequenced was naive CD4+ T cells from blood. In DNA form, the CDR3 reads TGTGCCAGCAGCTTACTTCCGGGACTAGCGGTCCCGGGTGAGCAGTTCTTC. Its protein is CASSLLPGLAVPGEQFF.